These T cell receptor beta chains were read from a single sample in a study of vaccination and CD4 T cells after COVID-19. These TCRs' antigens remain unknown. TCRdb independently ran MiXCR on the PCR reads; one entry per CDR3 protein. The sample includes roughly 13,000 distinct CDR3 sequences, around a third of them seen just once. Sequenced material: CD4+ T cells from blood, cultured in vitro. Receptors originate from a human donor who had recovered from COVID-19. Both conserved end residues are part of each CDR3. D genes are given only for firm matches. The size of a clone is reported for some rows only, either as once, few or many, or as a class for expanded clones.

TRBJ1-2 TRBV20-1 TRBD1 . TGCAGTGCTAGAGTGGGGACAGCGACCCCGCAGGACACCTTC CSARVGTATPQDTF
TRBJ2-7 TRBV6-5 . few TGTGCCAGCAGTTACCCCCCGTACGGGGGAGGAAGCGAGCAGTACTTC CASSYPPYGGGSEQYF
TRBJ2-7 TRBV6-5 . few TGTGCCAGCAGTTACCGGGGTTACGAGCAGTACTTC CASSYRGYEQYF
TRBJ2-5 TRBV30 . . TGTGCCTGGAGTCCTGGGACCTGGGGAAGAAAAGAGACCCAGTACTTC CAWSPGTWGRKETQYF
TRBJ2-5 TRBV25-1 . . TGTGCCAGCAGTGAGTCCTTGTACCAAGAGACCCAGTACTTC CASSESLYQETQYF
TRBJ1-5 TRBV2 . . TGTGCCAGCAGTGAAAACGACATCAGGGATAGCAATCAGCCCCAGCATTTT CASSENDIRDSNQPQHF
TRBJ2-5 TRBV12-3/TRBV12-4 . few TGTGCCAGCAGTTTAGCGCCGGAGACCCAGTACTTC CASSLAPETQYF
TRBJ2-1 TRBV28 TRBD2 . TGTGCCAGCAGTCCCGGGGGTAGCGGGAGAGCTAATGAGCAGTTCTTC CASSPGGSGRANEQFF
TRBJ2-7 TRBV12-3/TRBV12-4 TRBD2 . TGTGCCAGCATCAACCTCGGGGGGGAGCAGTACTTC CASINLGGEQYF
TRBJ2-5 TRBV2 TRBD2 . TGTGCCAGCAGCAAACTAGCGGGAGCTAGGGAGACCCAGTACTTC CASSKLAGARETQYF
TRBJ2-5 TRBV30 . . TGTGCCTGGAGGGTTACTGCTCAGGGGACCCAGTACTTC CAWRVTAQGTQYF
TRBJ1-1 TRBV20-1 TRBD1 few TGCAGTGCTGCCGGGACAGGGGAAGCTGAAGCTTTCTTT CSAAGTGEAEAFF
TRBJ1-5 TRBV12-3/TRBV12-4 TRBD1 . TGTGCCAGCAGACCGGGACAGGGGAATCAGCCCCAGCATTTT CASRPGQGNQPQHF
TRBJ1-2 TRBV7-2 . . TGTGCCAGCAGCTCTACCATCTATGGCTACACCTTC CASSSTIYGYTF
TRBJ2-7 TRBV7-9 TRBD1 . TGTGCCAGCAGCTTAGTTGGCAGGGGGAGATCCTACGAGCAGTACTTC CASSLVGRGRSYEQYF
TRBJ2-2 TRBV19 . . TGTGCCAGTAGTATAAATCCCCCGGTAGTCCCCGGGGAGCTGTTTTTT CASSINPPVVPGELFF
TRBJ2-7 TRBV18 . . TGTGCCAGCTCACCGGCCACTCCGTCCTACGAGCAGTACTTC CASSPATPSYEQYF
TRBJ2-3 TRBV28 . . TGTGCCAGCAGTTGGGGGGAGGCGGTCTACACAGATACGCAGTATTTT CASSWGEAVYTDTQYF
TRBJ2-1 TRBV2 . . TGTGCCAGCAGTGGGTTACCCCCGTGGTCCTACAATGAGCAGTTCTTC CASSGLPPWSYNEQFF
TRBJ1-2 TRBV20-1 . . TGCAGTGCTAGAGTGAACCTCCACTATGGCTACACCTTC CSARVNLHYGYTF
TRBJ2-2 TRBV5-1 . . TGCGCCAGCAGCGGGGGACTGATCACCGGGGAGCTGTTTTTT CASSGGLITGELFF
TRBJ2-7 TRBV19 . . TGTGCCAGTAGTATGGGGTGGGAGCAGTACTTC CASSMGWEQYF
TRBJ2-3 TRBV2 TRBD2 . TGTGCCAGCAAGTCTACTAGCGGGAGCCCAGATACGCAGTATTTT CASKSTSGSPDTQYF
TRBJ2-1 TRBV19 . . TGTGCCAGTAGTCGGGGGACCTCCTACAATGAGCAGTTCTTC CASSRGTSYNEQFF
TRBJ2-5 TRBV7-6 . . TGTGCCAGCAGACCCACAGGAACAGAGACCCAGTACTTC CASRPTGTETQYF